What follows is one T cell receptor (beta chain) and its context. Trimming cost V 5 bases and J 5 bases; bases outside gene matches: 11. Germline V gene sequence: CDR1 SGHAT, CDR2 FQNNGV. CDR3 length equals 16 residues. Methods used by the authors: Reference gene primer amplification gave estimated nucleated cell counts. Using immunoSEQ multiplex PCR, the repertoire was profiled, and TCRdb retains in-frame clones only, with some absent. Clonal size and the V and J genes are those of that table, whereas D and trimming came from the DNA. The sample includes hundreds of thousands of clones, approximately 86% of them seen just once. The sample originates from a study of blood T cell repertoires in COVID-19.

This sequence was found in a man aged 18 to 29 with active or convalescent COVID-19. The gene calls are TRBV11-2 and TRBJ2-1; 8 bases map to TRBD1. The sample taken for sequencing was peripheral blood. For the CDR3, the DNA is TGTGCCAGCAGCCCAATCCCCAGGGGGCTAGACAATGAGCAGTTCTTC. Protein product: CASSPIPRGLDNEQFF.